This T cell receptor beta chain came from a study of cytomegalovirus exposure and HLA in healthy donors. Notes on the study in general: Specificity for CMV antigens was confirmed in vitro for a few of the CMV-associated chains. Sequencing artifact likely explains a cluster of highly shared sequence variants.

Amplification used 60 Vbeta primers and 13 Jbeta primers. Sequenced by immunoSEQ multiplex PCR; TCRdb stores in-frame clones only, minus some. The sample has about 140,000 clones, approximately 77% seen once. In germline, CDR1 is SGHTA, CDR2 FQGNSA. This CDR3 has 14 amino acids. Trimming stripped 5 bases from V and 1 base from J, with 8 bases between. Comments on this clone: Its antigen remains unknown. The sample contains more than one DNA sequence encoding this CDR3.

This sequence joins TRBV7-2 and TRBJ2-2, with D perhaps TRBD1 (6 bases). The sample consisted of PBMCs. The TCR comes from a woman aged 45-59 years in good health and CMV-seronegative. This CDR3 reads CASSLDRNTGELFF. The CDR3 DNA sequence: TGTGCCAGCAGCCTGGACAGGAACACCGGGGAGCTGTTTTTT.